Listed here are 11 T cell receptor beta chains from one sample, sequenced in a study of Tregs in tolerant kidney transplant recipients. Profiled with immunoSEQ multiplex PCR; TCRdb holds only in-frame clones, not every one. The data hold some 90,000 clones, with about 92% observed a single time. Sequenced sample: CD8+ T cells from blood. Every receptor here comes from a human donor in good health.

The J gene is TRBJ1-2, the V gene TRBV11-2; 7 positions agree with TRBD1. V lost 4 bases to trimming and J lost 4 bases; unmatched junction nucleotides: 6. Germline-derived CDR1 and CDR2 are SGHAT and FQNNGV. The CDR3 runs 14 residues. DNA of the CDR3: TGTGCCAGCAGCTGGGCAGGGGGAGCCTATGGCTACACCTTC. Its translation is CASSWAGGAYGYTF.

This clone was seen more than once but under ten times. The V call is TRBV27, the J call TRBJ1-2; tentatively, D is TRBD1 (5 bases). Trimming shortened V by 6 bases and J by 4 bases, and 9 bases separated the two germline ends. Looked up from germline, CDR1 is MNHEY and CDR2 is SMNVEV (reference sequence). The length of the CDR3 is 12 residues. In nucleotides, the CDR3 is TGTGCCAGCAGGCAGGGACCCTATGGCTACACCTTC. It encodes CASRQGPYGYTF.

This clone was picked up one time. The chain combines TRBV5-5 with TRBJ2-3; perhaps TRBD2 as D (6 bases). The CDR3 spans 15 residues. Germline V gene lookup returns CDR1 SGHKS and CDR2 YYEKEE (reference sequence). The V end lost 0 bases, the J end lost 4 bases, and 12 bases lay between the germline ends. Here the CDR3 reads CASSLAGVWADTQYF. The CDR3 DNA reads TGTGCCAGCAGCTTGGCGGGGGTGTGGGCAGATACGCAGTATTTT.

The V gene is TRBV6-6, the J gene TRBJ1-2; 10 bases map to TRBD1. The CDR3 sequence is 15 residues long. The ends lost 0 bases at V and 4 bases at J; junction bases unmatched: 2. The V gene's germline CDR1 is MNHNY and CDR2 SVGAGI (reference sequence). The CDR3 here is CASSYSTGGRYGYTF. The CDR3 DNA is TGTGCCAGCAGTTACTCGACAGGGGGCCGCTATGGCTACACCTTC.

The chain joins TRBV7-9 to TRBJ2-1; either TRBD1 or TRBD2 may fit D (5 bases each). The CDR3 covers 11 residues. Germline CDR1 SEHNR, CDR2 FQNEAQ (reference sequence). Trimming stripped 5 bases from V and 15 bases from J, with 14 bases between. The CDR3 reads CASSTAAGGFF. The CDR3 region has the DNA TGTGCCAGCAGCACAGCCGCTGGGGGGTTCTTC. The full variable domain, its missing parts supplied by reference TRBV7-9 and TRBJ2-1, is DTGVSQNPRHKITKRGQNVTFRCDPISEHNRLYWYRQTLGQGPEFLTYFQNEAQLEKSRLLSDRFSAERPKGSFSTLEIQRTEQGDSAMYLCASSTAAGGFFGPGTRLTVL.

This chain joins TRBV9 and TRBJ1-6; tentative D call: TRBD1 (6 bases). Looked up from germline, CDR1 is SGDLS and CDR2 is YYNGEE. Trimming left V 7 bases short and J 0 bases short, with 14 bases between. CDR3 length equals 16 residues. DNA for the CDR3: TGTGCCAGCTCCGAGGGGGACGGCTCCTATAATTCACCCCTCCACTTT. The encoded protein is CASSEGDGSYNSPLHF. The variable domain in full, with the rest retrieved from reference TRBV9 and TRBJ1-6, is DSGVTQTPKHLITATGQRVTLRCSPRSGDLSVYWYQQSLDQGLQFLIQYYNGEERAKGNILERFSAQQFPDLHSELNLSSLELGDSALYFCASSEGDGSYNSPLHFGNGTRLTVT.

This chain connects TRBV7-9 to TRBJ2-5; 8 nucleotides align to TRBD1. The V gene end was trimmed by 4 bases and the J gene end by 5 bases; junction bases not matched to a gene: 15. CDR1 SEHNR and CDR2 FQNEAQ come from the germline V gene (reference sequence). The CDR3 extends over 17 amino acids. The CDR3 DNA reads as TGTGCCAGCAGCTGGGGGGCCCCGGGACAGGTTACGGAGACCCAGTACTTC. This translates into CASSWGAPGQVTETQYF.

V is TRBV15 and J is TRBJ2-1; tentative D call: TRBD2 (6 bases). CDR1 LNHNV and CDR2 YYDKDF come from the germline V gene (reference sequence). This CDR3 spans 15 amino acids. The V end was cut by 5 bases, the J end by 7 bases, with 18 bases between. This CDR3 is CATSPRTGVGNEQFF. CDR3 nucleotide sequence: TGTGCCACCAGCCCTCGGACGGGGGTGGGTAATGAGCAGTTCTTC.

The chain uses TRBV6-5 and TRBJ2-1; 7 nucleotides match TRBD1. Looked up from germline, CDR1 is MNHEY and CDR2 is SVGAGI. The CDR3 has 16 amino acids. The V segment lost 0 bases and the J segment 5 bases; nucleotides outside the gene matches: 7. In nucleotides, the CDR3 is TGTGCCAGCAGTTACTCGTACCAAGGGGGCCACAATGAGCAGTTCTTC. This codes for CASSYSYQGGHNEQFF.

This clone occurred once. The chain joins TRBV9 to TRBJ1-1; D not resolved. The V end lost 0 bases, the J end lost 8 bases, and 14 bases lay between the germline ends. Germline assignment: CDR1 SGDLS and CDR2 YYNGEE. The CDR3 has 14 amino acids. CDR3 bases: TGTGCCAGCAGCGTAGATCTAGGGTCCGCGGAAGCTTTCTTT. This codes for CASSVDLGSAEAFF.

The CDR3 is CAIQYWTGSTYEQYF. The CDR3 DNA follows: TGTGCCATACAATACTGGACAGGGAGCACCTACGAGCAGTACTTC. V and J are TRBV2 and TRBJ2-7; 8 bases are a match to TRBD1. CDR1 and CDR2 from the germline V gene are SNHLY and FYNNEI. The CDR3 spans 15 residues. V was clipped by 10 bases and J by 2 bases; unmatched bases: 13.